Sequencing of this T cell receptor beta chain was carried out in a study of cytomegalovirus exposure and HLA in healthy donors. Study-wide results and caveats: In a later analysis, a genetic analysis reported fewer productive-TCR N-insertions in an Asian-associated ancestry cluster than the cohort average. The study recorded 164 TCR beta chains that were cytomegalovirus-associated.

PCR amplification relied on 60 Vbeta primers (plus 13 Jbeta primers). Authors' processing steps: Among the unique TCR beta chains that a later analysis counted, 70 million to 85 million in all, 9.5 million to 12 million were shared. The protocol was immunoSEQ multiplex PCR, while the TCRdb copy is restricted to in-frame clones and leaves out a portion. That table is the source of V, J and clone size, and D and trimming were worked out from the DNA. The sample lists a few hundred thousand clones, more than 60% occurring once. This clone has a single count. The target antigen is unknown. From germline, CDR1 is SGHAT and CDR2 FQNNGV. The CDR3 consists of 15 residues. The J segment lost 11 bases and the V segment lost 5 bases, leaving 9 bases of the junction unmatched.

The sequenced sample was PBMCs. The rearrangement joins TRBV11-2 to TRBJ2-2; 12 bases map to TRBD2. This sequence was found in a girl aged 2 to 10 in good health and CMV-seronegative. CDR3 residues: CASSPRLAGDLELFF. In DNA, the CDR3 is TGTGCCAGCAGCCCAAGACTAGCGGGAGATTTAGAGCTGTTTTTT.